This is a list of T cell receptor beta chains from one sample in a study of blood T cell repertoires in COVID-19. Some clones are missing from TCRdb's copy, which holds only in-frame ones; the method was immunoSEQ multiplex PCR. Of hundreds of thousands of clones in the sample, roughly 91% were seen once. The sample consisted of peripheral blood. The receptors here all came from a woman aged 25 to 39 with acute or convalescent COVID-19. Each CDR3 is given with its conserved first and last residue. D genes are given only for firm matches. Expanded clones get a size class; other rows say once, few or many, or leave the size out.

J | V | D | size | DNA | CDR3
TRBJ1-1 | TRBV2 | NA | NA | TGTGCCATCCTGGGACTCAGGAACACTGAAGCTTTCTTT | CAILGLRNTEAFF
TRBJ1-3 | TRBV7-2 | NA | NA | TGTGCCAGCAGCTTAGGGGACTTTGGAAACACCATATATTTT | CASSLGDFGNTIYF
TRBJ2-5 | TRBV7-3 | TRBD2 | NA | TGTGCCAGCAGCCCCGGACTAGCGGGGGTAAGGGAGACCCAGTACTTC | CASSPGLAGVRETQYF
TRBJ2-1 | TRBV7-3 | TRBD1 | NA | TGTGCCAGCAGCCTCGGACAGGGGGGTGGAAATGAGCAGTTCTTC | CASSLGQGGGNEQFF
TRBJ2-7 | TRBV28 | NA | NA | TGTGCCAGCAGCCCCCCTCAGGGTCCCATCTACGAGCAGTACTTC | CASSPPQGPIYEQYF
TRBJ2-1 | TRBV9 | TRBD2 | once | TGTGCCAGCAGCGGCGGGGGGCGCTCCTACAATGAGCAGTTCTTC | CASSGGGRSYNEQFF
TRBJ1-1 | TRBV27 | NA | NA | TGTGCCAGCAGTTTGACGGCGGATAGGGAAGCTTTCTTT | CASSLTADREAFF
TRBJ2-5 | TRBV7-9 | NA | NA | TGTGCCAGCAGCTTACTCGGACATCCTAAGTACTTC | CASSLLGHPKYF
TRBJ2-7 | TRBV27 | TRBD1 | few | TGTGCCAGCAGTCCCACGCGAGGGCAGGGGGCTTCCTACGAGCAGTACTTC | CASSPTRGQGASYEQYF
TRBJ2-5 | TRBV4-1 | TRBD2 | once | TGCGCCAGCAGCGTCAGGACTAGCGGGGAGGGTGAGACCCAGTACTTC | CASSVRTSGEGETQYF
TRBJ2-5 | TRBV29-1 | NA | NA | TGCAGCGCCTCATCCCGGGGGAGTAAAGAGACCCAGTACTTC | CSASSRGSKETQYF